This TCR beta chain was documented in a study of cytomegalovirus exposure and HLA in healthy donors (dated by TCRdb to about 2017). About the study as a whole: According to an earlier analysis of 550 to 750 of the donors, some 170 million T cells yielded 117 million unique TCR beta sequences and approximately 300 Gb of sequence data. Rather than using new phenotypic data, the later analysis identified candidate immune exposures from TCR beta sequences and from how often those sequences occurred across donors. Alongside the repertoire data, information on donor age, sex, ethnicity and CMV serostatus was compiled. A later genetic analysis took genome-wide SNP genotypes for about 55% of the roughly 670 donors and used that subset as a discovery cohort. Across approximately 420 genotyped donors of the cohort, an average of roughly 200,000 unique TCR beta nucleotide sequences per donor were sequenced, and around 20% of those sequences were non-productive. A handful of DR-DQ haplotypes were handled as single units for association and clustering because linkage in the cohort was strong. A later analysis re-examined previously published TCR beta repertoires from just over 650 donors and added high-resolution HLA genotyping to investigate patterns of TCR occurrence. The number of donors typed differed by locus, with roughly 629-640 for A, B, C, DRB1 and DQB1, around 560 for DQA1, 600 to 610 for DPA1, and some 470 for DPB1. To predict cytomegalovirus infection status, the study brought together high-throughput TCR immunosequencing, statistical association of individual TCRs with disease status, and machine learning. Every repertoire in the discovery cohort had been generated on one and the same sequencing platform. Of the roughly 410 genotyped donors, 80% to 90% were placed in the genetic ancestry cluster associated with self-reported Caucasian donors. Along with the roughly 610-subject first cohort, a separate validation cohort of roughly 110 different subjects was used. Class I and class II HLA loci were covered by the typing at four-digit resolution. The T cell repertoires of under 700 subjects were profiled by immunosequencing and related to cytomegalovirus serostatus. In an earlier analysis of several hundred of the donors, high-throughput TCR beta sequencing was used to judge whether each TCR beta V gene segment behaved as functional or pseudogenic. The study aimed to test whether cataloging public T cell receptors could reveal signatures of past pathogen exposure. Around 300 gigabases of sequencing data and 78 million or so unique TCR sequences were included in an early release covering roughly 700 HLA-typed donors.

This clone was seen a handful of times. Its antigen is currently not known. The sample holds no much larger clone one base away, and base qualities are not on file. Trimming removed 2 bases from V and 4 bases from J; the gene matches leave 11 bases unexplained. According to the germline V gene, CDR1 reads SGHVS and CDR2 reads FQNEAQ. The CDR3, from cysteine to phenylalanine, totals 16 residues. The DNA shown is the 48-base CDR3, in frame from base 1. What the authors observed across the whole study: A further reported finding was that TCR beta sequences accurately predicted the HLA-A and HLA-B alleles for most subjects in the first cohort. In a later analysis, TCR association rates were found to vary across HLA loci, with the most associated TCRs seen for DRB1 alleles and the fewest for HLA-C alleles. Some IMGT-functional V segments, including TRBV6-2 and TRBV6-3, could not be told apart with the 87-base-pair reads, so those segments were excluded. A later analysis reported that several top co-occurrence clusters appeared linked to parvovirus B19, influenza, CMV and Epstein-Barr virus. Three of the identified cytomegalovirus-associated TCR beta chains were confirmed in vitro to be specific for cytomegalovirus antigens. Because HLA typing was unavailable for some donors at each locus, only the typed subset was used in association tests. An earlier analysis of some 560 of the donors showed that most TCR beta V segments appeared in productive rearrangements either about 87% or about 30% of the time, which broadly matched IMGT annotations. This cohort had only TCR beta chains sequenced, and the lack of alpha or paired-chain data limited which features could be detected. Linkage disequilibrium might explain the correlated functional status among segregating V segments, but an unknown experimental factor could not be ruled out. Across donors, most TCR sequences were observed very rarely, whereas some public TCRs were present in many individuals. Cytomegalovirus status was reported to be diagnosed by the classifier with high specificity and sensitivity in both the original and validation cohorts. The sequencing pipeline was judged likely to have produced a cluster of highly shared sequence variants as a technical artifact. A later analysis found that HLA-associated TCR beta chains were more clonally expanded and had lower generation probabilities than equally common non-associated chains. The authors suggested that the approach could potentially be generalized to other disease states and immunological phenotypes. A later genetic analysis reported fewer N-insertions in productive TCRs among donors in an Asian-associated ancestry cluster than the roughly 620-donor mean. In a later analysis, most CMV-associated TCR beta chains were found to appear HLA-restricted, with HLA associations seemingly driven largely by CMV exposure. The presence/absence analyses assumed that sequencing depth was roughly uniform across donors, and that assumption may not be true. V-gene and J-gene trimming of TCR beta chains was associated with a missense DCLRE1C variant in a later genetic analysis, and the association was replicated in an independent cohort. The earlier analysis of approximately 540 of the donors excluded 15 to 20 rarely observed V segments, including chromosome 9 orphons, because counts were too low. The only immune exposure information available for the cohort was CMV serostatus. At a false discovery rate of 0.05, a later analysis linked fewer than 20,000 TCR beta sequences to specific HLA alleles. When HLA alleles, especially DR and DQ, strongly co-occurred, TCR associations were difficult to assign to individual alleles. In the study, approximately 160 TCR beta chains were listed as associated with cytomegalovirus.

The cohort comprised under 700 healthy bone marrow donors. All cohort members were sampled while nominally healthy, although unrecorded immune exposures were likely present. The donor was CMV seropositive and was included in the group of 289 seropositive cohort members. A peripheral blood sample was collected from each donor, and TCR beta sequencing was performed on peripheral blood mononuclear cells. Genomic DNA was extracted from the blood cell samples with the Qiagen DNeasy Blood Extraction Kit. Receptor libraries were prepared by the immunoSEQ multiplex PCR assay. For the multiplex PCR, a mixture combining 60 forward primers for TCR Vbeta segments and 13 reverse primers for TCR Jbeta segments was used. The CDR3 region of rearranged TCR beta genes was amplified from genomic DNA with a multiplex PCR assay. The amplified TCR beta libraries were sequenced on the Illumina HiSeq System as 87-base-pair reads. On the authors' methods: In a later analysis, tens of millions of unique TCR beta chains were counted across the approximately 620 repertoires, and roughly 10 million of these chains were shared by at least two donors. To remove PCR and sequencing errors, raw reads were error-corrected and collapsed into unique sequences using a nearest-neighbor algorithm that merged closely related sequences. Alignment of CDR3 sequences to IMGT reference sequences was used to assign V, D and J gene segments. For a sequence to be retained, a match of at least six nucleotides to both a V gene segment and a J gene segment was required. A rearrangement counted as productive if the CDR3 had no stop codons and remained in frame with V and J, and every other rearrangement counted as non-productive. CDR3 was defined by IMGT convention, running from the second conserved V-encoded cysteine to the conserved J-encoded phenylalanine. Sequences without an unambiguous match to a single V gene segment were excluded from the earlier analysis of about 640 of the donors. An earlier analysis of 450 to 650 of the donors called V segments functional above 56.7% productive rearrangements and segregating when the between-donor standard deviation exceeded 5%. A statistical classification framework was built to diagnose cytomegalovirus status from the catalog of TCR beta chain sequences. In a later analysis, TCR nucleotide sequences were compared against IMGT/GENE-DB human TR gene sequences so that V and J genes could be assigned. A later analysis assigned CDR3 sequences and most-parsimonious VDJ recombination scenarios with the TCRdist pipeline. In a later analysis, each TCR beta chain was defined by its CDR3 amino acid sequence together with its V-gene family, and reads lacking a unique V-gene family were excluded. As a way to deal with suspected cross-contamination and a sequencing artifact, a later analysis dropped 592 nucleotide sequences that were highly shared and had low generation probability. In a later analysis, a clonal expansion index was calculated for each public chain from normalized within-repertoire ranks of inferred template counts. Generation probabilities in a later analysis came from a VDJ recombination model fitted to out-of-frame rearrangements, and those results were checked against IGoR. In a later analysis, TCR-TCR, TCR-HLA and TCR-CMV co-occurrence was scored with hypergeometric tests, and a repertoire-size bias correction was applied to TCR pairs. A later analysis estimated false discovery rates by permuting HLA or CMV assignments 20 times. A later analysis grouped co-occurring TCRs with DBSCAN, adding TCRdist sequence similarity when clustering within HLA-allele-positive subsets. Co-occurrence clustering excluded repertoires with fewer than 30,000 or more than 120,000 public chains, plus five with anomalous nucleotide sharing. TCRdb limited this immuneACCESS table to in-frame rearrangements with V and J called. A share of clones is missing; checked studies link under half to unresolved V genes, and the rest is unexplained. The DNA gave D and trimming, while V, J and clone size come from that table. Counted in this sample were approximately 170,000 clones; just over 75% of them appeared once. Under 2.5% of the sample goes to the ten largest clones.

The sample comprised PBMCs. The TCR was taken from a woman in her twenties or thirties in good health and CMV-seropositive. The chain is made from TRBV7-8 and TRBJ2-7, with 7 bases matching TRBD1. CDR3 reads: CASSLRWDREYYEQYF. The sequenced DNA is TGTGCCAGCAGCTTACGATGGGACAGAGAATATTACGAGCAGTACTTC.